The 21 T cell receptor beta chains below all came from one sample that was sequenced in a study of T cell changes during pregnancy in multiple sclerosis. Assay used: immunoSEQ multiplex PCR; TCRdb lists only in-frame clones, some missing. Counted here are 70,000 or so clones, roughly 93% occurring once; the ten biggest clones make up more than 1.2%. Sequenced here: peripheral blood, sampled in the third trimester of pregnancy. These receptors were taken from a female donor with multiple sclerosis, enrolled in a pregnancy study.

This chain connects TRBV28 to TRBJ2-6; weak D call: TRBD1 (6 bases). The CDR3 totals 17 residues. Germline loops: CDR1 MDHEN, CDR2 SYDVKM. V gave up 5 bases and J gave up 0 bases, with 14 bases separating them. CDR3 nucleotide sequence: TGTGCCAGCAGTGTGGACAGCCATCCCTCTGGGGCCAACGTCCTGACTTTC. Translation gives CASSVDSHPSGANVLTF.

J is TRBJ2-5 and V is TRBV6-1, with TRBD2 identical over 8 bases. The CDR3 runs 18 residues. The germline V gene encodes CDR1 MNHNS and CDR2 SASEGT. Trimming at V came to 2 bases and at J to 0 bases, leaving 11 bases not matched to a gene. CDR3: CASSERRGAGGHQETQYF. CDR3 bases: TGTGCCAGCAGTGAACGGCGGGGGGCGGGGGGCCACCAAGAGACCCAGTACTTC.

The chain couples TRBV4-1 to TRBJ2-5, with 8 bases matching TRBD1. J was trimmed by 5 bases and V by 2 bases; bases with no gene match: 10. The CDR3 covers 16 residues. The germline V gene encodes CDR1 MGHRA and CDR2 YSYEKL. CDR3 nucleotide sequence: TGCGCCAGCAGCCAACCCCTCGGACAGGGCTGGGAGACCCAGTACTTC. Translating it yields CASSQPLGQGWETQYF.

This rearrangement joins TRBV29-1 to TRBJ2-3; maybe TRBD1 (5 bases). The V and J ends lost 8 bases and 0 bases respectively, with 18 bases between them. The CDR3 runs to 15 residues. Germline V lookup: CDR1 SQVTM, CDR2 ANQGSEA. The CDR3: CSIRGQGTSTDTQYF. CDR3 coding DNA: TGCAGCATAAGGGGCCAGGGAACTAGCACAGATACGCAGTATTTT.

The CDR3 DNA reads as TGTGCCAGCTCACCCCCAGGTTCTAATGAAAAACTGTTTTTT. This sequence encodes CASSPPGSNEKLFF. V gene TRBV18 combines with J gene TRBJ1-4; D gene uncertain. Per the germline V gene, CDR1 is KGHSH and CDR2 is LQKENI. V was trimmed by 3 bases and J by 3 bases, leaving 8 bases between them. The CDR3 contains 14 residues.

The chain has TRBV15 and TRBJ2-5; D gene ambiguous. CDR3 size: 13 residues. Per the germline V gene, CDR1 is LNHNV and CDR2 is YYDKDF (reference sequence). Trimming shortened V by 0 bases and J by 5 bases, and 7 bases separated the two germline ends. The CDR3 sequence: CATSRDLLETQYF. CDR3 in DNA: TGTGCCACCAGCAGAGATCTTTTGGAGACCCAGTACTTC.

The chain employs TRBV18 and TRBJ2-1; 12 bases map to TRBD2. CDR3 length: 17 residues. V lost 1 base, J lost 0 bases, and 1 base stayed unmatched. Germline assignment: CDR1 KGHSH and CDR2 LQKENI. The CDR3 DNA reads as TGTGCCAGCTCACCACAGACTAGCGGGGGCTCCTACAATGAGCAGTTCTTC. Protein sequence: CASSPQTSGGSYNEQFF.

This chain links TRBV4-1 with TRBJ2-5; TRBD2 matches at 14 bases. The V segment lost 4 bases and the J segment 5 bases; nucleotides outside the gene matches: 12. Germline V gene data show CDR1 as MGHRA and CDR2 as YSYEKL. The CDR3 consists of 18 residues. For the CDR3, the DNA is TGCGCCAGCAGCCCTCGACTAGCGGGGGGGATGGTGAGGGAGACCCAGTACTTC. Its protein is CASSPRLAGGMVRETQYF.

A few counts support this clone. The chain has TRBV11-2 and TRBJ2-7; a weak D match, TRBD2 (5 bases). Germline V lookup: CDR1 SGHAT, CDR2 FQNNGV. This CDR3 is 15 amino acids long. With 3 bases removed from V and 6 bases from J, the gap between germline ends came to 18 bases. The CDR3 protein is CASSLHSGYPTEQYF. The CDR3 region has the DNA TGTGCCAGCAGCTTGCACTCGGGGTATCCCACCGAGCAGTACTTC.

The rearrangement links TRBV28 to TRBJ2-5; D not certain. CDR3 length: 12 residues. The V and J ends lost 2 bases and 5 bases respectively, with 6 bases between them. Germline-derived CDR1 and CDR2 are MDHEN and SYDVKM. CDR3 DNA: TGTGCCAGCAGTTTACTGCGCGAGACCCAGTACTTC. This sequence encodes CASSLLRETQYF.

This chain joins TRBV29-1 and TRBJ1-1; 9 bases align to TRBD1. In germline, CDR1 is SQVTM, CDR2 ANQGSEA. With 6 bases clipped from V and 6 bases from J, the junction kept 14 bases outside the gene matches. The CDR3 sequence is 15 residues long. The CDR3, as DNA: TGCAGCGTGGCTGGGGATACCACAGGGGGCCCTGAAGCTTTCTTT. This gives the protein CSVAGDTTGGPEAFF.

This clone appeared once. The rearrangement joins TRBV30 to TRBJ2-5; D possibly corresponds to TRBD2 (6 bases). CDR1 and CDR2 from the germline V gene are GTSNPN and SVGIG (reference sequence). Trimming removed 0 bases from V and 1 base from J, with 6 bases in between. The CDR3 is made up of 13 amino acids. The DNA for the CDR3 is TGTGCCTGGAGTGTCGGGGGCCAAGAGACCCAGTACTTC. It is translated as CAWSVGGQETQYF.

The V call is TRBV2, the J call TRBJ2-7; D gene unclear. V gave up 2 bases and J gave up 1 base, with 18 bases separating them. The V gene's germline CDR1 is SNHLY and CDR2 FYNNEI. This CDR3 spans 17 amino acids. The CDR3 sequence: CASSETPGWQRSYEQYF. The CDR3 region has the DNA TGTGCCAGCAGTGAAACCCCCGGGTGGCAGCGATCCTACGAGCAGTACTTC.

The V call is TRBV5-6, the J call TRBJ2-7; D is ambiguous. Germline CDR1 and CDR2: SGHDT and YYEEEE. The CDR3 length is 13 residues. Trimming removed 1 base from V and 3 bases from J, with 8 bases in between. CDR3 sequence: CASSLTGVYEQYF. CDR3 coding DNA: TGTGCCAGCAGCTTGACTGGAGTCTACGAGCAGTACTTC.

This chain joins TRBV6-1 and TRBJ1-5; 9 nucleotides align to TRBD1. J gave up 6 bases and V 6 bases, and 9 bases lay outside the gene matches. Germline V gives CDR1 MNHNS, CDR2 SASEGT. This CDR3 has 15 residues. CDR3 DNA sequence: TGTGCCAGCAGGGCCGACAGGGGGGCGGGTCAGCCCCAGCATTTT. It is translated as CASRADRGAGQPQHF.

This chain uses TRBV18 with TRBJ2-7, with D tentatively TRBD2 (5 bases). V dropped 3 bases and J dropped 5 bases, with 11 bases sitting between them. The CDR3 runs 13 residues. Germline V gives CDR1 KGHSH, CDR2 LQKENI. In DNA, the CDR3 is TGTGCCAGCTCACCGGGGAGAAGGGACGAGCAGTACTTC. Translated, it gives CASSPGRRDEQYF.

The chain couples TRBV5-1 to TRBJ2-1; D might be TRBD1 (5 bases). Trimming pared 1 base from V and 5 bases from J, leaving 7 bases between. The CDR3 is made up of 13 amino acids. The germline CDR1 and CDR2 sequences are SGHRS and YFSETQ. CDR3 protein: CASSLSRDNEQFF. The CDR3 DNA sequence: TGCGCCAGCAGCTTGAGCAGGGACAATGAGCAGTTCTTC.

Here the CDR3 reads CAGQTGTNSPLHF. The DNA of the CDR3 is TGTGCCGGACAGACAGGGACTAATTCACCCCTCCACTTT. V gene TRBV2 combines with J gene TRBJ1-6, with 7 bases aligning to TRBD1. The CDR3 consists of 13 residues. Losses at the gene ends were 11 bases for V and 6 bases for J; bases not matched to a gene: 7. Per germline, CDR1 SNHLY and CDR2 FYNNEI.

This rearrangement joins TRBV6-6 to TRBJ2-1, with 10 bases identical to TRBD2. V gave up 8 bases and J gave up 7 bases; unmatched junction bases: 5. The germline V gene has CDR1 MNHNY and CDR2 SVGAGI (reference sequence). The CDR3 contains 13 residues. The CDR3 DNA sequence: TGTGCCAGCGTAGCGGGGGGCCCAAATGAGCAGTTCTTC. It yields the protein CASVAGGPNEQFF.

This chain joins TRBV9 and TRBJ2-2; TRBD2 matches at 8 bases. CDR1 is SGDLS, CDR2 YYNGEE, per germline. Trimming at V came to 7 bases and at J to 6 bases, leaving 2 bases not matched to a gene. This CDR3 has 12 amino acids. CDR3 amino acids: CASRGGAGELFF. In DNA, the CDR3 is TGTGCCAGCCGGGGGGGGGCCGGGGAGCTGTTTTTT.

This chain connects TRBV18 to TRBJ1-1; no definite D call. Germline CDR1 is KGHSH and CDR2 is LQKENI. The CDR3 sequence is 14 residues long. The V end lost 6 bases, the J end lost 6 bases, and 17 bases lay between the germline ends. For the CDR3, the DNA is TGTGCCAGCTCCCCTTCCTTCCGAGGCGCTGAAGCTTTCTTT. It codes for CASSPSFRGAEAFF.